This TCR beta chain was documented in a study of OX40 agonist ivuxolimab in advanced cancers. The CDR3 has 14 amino acids. Germline V lookup: CDR1 MNHEY, CDR2 SMNVEV (reference sequence). Deletions cut 2 bases from V and 2 bases from J, with 8 bases between. Clones were sequenced by immunoSEQ multiplex PCR, and TCRdb holds only the in-frame ones, with some missing. The data contain about 50,000 clones, 91% of them singletons. The source was CD4+ or CD8+ T cells sorted from blood, collected in a trial of the OX40 agonist ivuxolimab. This clonotype originated in an adult with an advanced solid tumor such as melanoma, head and neck, liver or kidney cancer. The genes are TRBV27 and TRBJ2-3, with D possibly matching TRBD2 (6 bases). This chain's CDR3 is CASSLGLTTDTQYF. As DNA, the CDR3 is TGTGCCAGCAGTTTAGGACTAACCACAGATACGCAGTATTTT.